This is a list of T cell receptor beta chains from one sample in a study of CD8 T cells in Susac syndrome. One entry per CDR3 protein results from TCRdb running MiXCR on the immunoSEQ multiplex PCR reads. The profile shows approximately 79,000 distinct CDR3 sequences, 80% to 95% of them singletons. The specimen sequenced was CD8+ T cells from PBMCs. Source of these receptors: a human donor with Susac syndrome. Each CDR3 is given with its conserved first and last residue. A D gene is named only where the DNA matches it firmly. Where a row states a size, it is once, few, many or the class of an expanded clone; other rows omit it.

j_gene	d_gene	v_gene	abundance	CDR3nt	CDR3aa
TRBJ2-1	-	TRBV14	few	TGTGCCAGCAGCCCCTCGGGGATATACAATGAGCAGTTCTTC	CASSPSGIYNEQFF
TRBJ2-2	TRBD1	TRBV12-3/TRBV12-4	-	TGTGCCAGCAGTGCACGCAGGGGGTACGACGGGGAGCTGTTTTTT	CASSARRGYDGELFF
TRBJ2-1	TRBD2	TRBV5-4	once	TGTGCCAGCAGCCCCGGGACTAGCGTGGAGCAGTTCTTC	CASSPGTSVEQFF
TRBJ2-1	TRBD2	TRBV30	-	TGTGCCTGGGGACTAGCGGGAGGTTACTACAATGAGCAGTTCTTC	CAWGLAGGYYNEQFF
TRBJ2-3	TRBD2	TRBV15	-	TGTGCCACCAAAGGACGGCGGGGGGTTGCAGATACGCAGTATTTT	CATKGRRGVADTQYF
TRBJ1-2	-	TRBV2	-	TGTGCCAGCAGTGACGGGGCACTCGACCTCTATGGCTACACCTTC	CASSDGALDLYGYTF
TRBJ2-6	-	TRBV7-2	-	TGTGCCAGCAGCTACGACCTATCTGGGGCCAACGTCCTGACTTTC	CASSYDLSGANVLTF
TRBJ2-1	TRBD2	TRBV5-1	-	TGCGCCAGCAGCTGGACTAGCGGGCCCACCCATTCCTACAATGAGCAGTTCTTC	CASSWTSGPTHSYNEQFF
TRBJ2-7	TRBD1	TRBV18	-	TGTGCCAGCTCGCCACCGGGACAGTACTACGAGCAGTACTTC	CASSPPGQYYEQYF
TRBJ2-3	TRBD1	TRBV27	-	TGTGCCAGCAGGACCAAAACTGGGACAGACACAGATACGCAGTATTTT	CASRTKTGTDTDTQYF
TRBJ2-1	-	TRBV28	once	TGTGCCAGCACCGGATCCGGGTCTCGGTACAATGAGCAGTTCTTC	CASTGSGSRYNEQFF
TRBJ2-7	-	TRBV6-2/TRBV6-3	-	TGTGCCAGCCGCCGGTTCGCATTATCCTACGAGCAGTACTTC	CASRRFALSYEQYF
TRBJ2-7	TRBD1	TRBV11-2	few	TGTGCCAGCAGCTTACTCGACAGGGGAAACTACGAGCAGTACTTC	CASSLLDRGNYEQYF
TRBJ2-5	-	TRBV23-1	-	TGCGCCAGCAGTCTGCGCCAGAGACAAGAGACCCAGTACTTC	CASSLRQRQETQYF
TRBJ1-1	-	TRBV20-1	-	TGCAGTGCTAATCTCGGGGCAAAACGTCCCATTGGGCCAGGGGCTTTCTTT	CSANLGAKRPIGPGAFF
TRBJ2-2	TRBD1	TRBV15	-	TGTGCCACCAGCAGAGATATGGGACAGGGGATCACCGGGGAGCTGTTTTTT	CATSRDMGQGITGELFF
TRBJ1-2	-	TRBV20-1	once	TGCAGTGCTAGAGCTCCAGACTATGGCTACACCTTC	CSARAPDYGYTF
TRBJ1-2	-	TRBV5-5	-	TGTGCCAGCAGTTTCGGACTTACCTATGGCTACACCTTC	CASSFGLTYGYTF
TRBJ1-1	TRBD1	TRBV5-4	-	TGTGCCAGCAGCTTGGTTGGGACAGACACTGAAGCTTTCTTT	CASSLVGTDTEAFF
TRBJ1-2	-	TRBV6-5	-	TGTGCCAGCAGTTACGGGCCGCCACCGTATGGCTACACCTTC	CASSYGPPPYGYTF
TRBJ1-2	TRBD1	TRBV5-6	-	TGTGCCAGCAGCTTGGCCGGGACAGGGGATGGCTACACCTTC	CASSLAGTGDGYTF
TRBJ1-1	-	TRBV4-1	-	TGCGCCAGCAGCCCTTCGTCCGGAAGGAACACTGAAGCTTTCTTT	CASSPSSGRNTEAFF
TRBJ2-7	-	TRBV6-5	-	TGTGCCAGCAGTTACGCTCGGGCCACCTACGAGCAGTACTTC	CASSYARATYEQYF
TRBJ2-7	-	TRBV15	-	TGTGCCACCAGGGCAGGGGATGAGCAGTACTTC	CATRAGDEQYF
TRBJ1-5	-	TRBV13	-	TGTGCCAGCAGCTATGGGCGAAGCAATCAGCCCCAGCATTTT	CASSYGRSNQPQHF
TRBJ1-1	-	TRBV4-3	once	TGCGCCAGCAGCCAAGGGGCAGGGGTAGTCCCTGAAGCTTTCTTT	CASSQGAGVVPEAFF
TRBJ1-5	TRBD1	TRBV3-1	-	TGTGCCAGCAGCCCAGGCCAGGGGGCGGGTCAGCCCCAGCATTTT	CASSPGQGAGQPQHF
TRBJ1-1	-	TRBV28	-	TGTGCCAGCAGTTTGCCCCAGGGGTCCACTGAAGCTTTCTTT	CASSLPQGSTEAFF